This T cell receptor beta chain was recovered during a study of regulatory T cells in long-lasting Graves disease (dated by TCRdb to the early 2020s). With respect to the entire study: Patients with newly diagnosed Graves' disease had been on antithyroid drugs for under 3 months. TCR sequencing covered some 13 persistent and around 20 newly diagnosed Graves' disease patients, some 33 samples in total. Patients with persistent Graves' disease were compared with patients with newly diagnosed Graves' disease using TCR sequencing and RNA sequencing of peripheral blood. The study was registered as a clinical trial and conducted in China.

As for this clonotype: Its antigen remains unidentified. Base qualities are missing; no much larger clone stands one base away.

Study-wide findings and limitations: Sequencing and analysis were limited to the TCR beta chain. The small sample size was acknowledged by the authors as a limitation that may reduce accuracy. A larger number of public clonotypes was shared among persistent patients (fewer than 3,000) than among newly diagnosed patients (over 850). Because the primary lesion, thyroid tissue, could not be accessed, the study looked at peripheral blood alone. Compared with newly diagnosed patients, persistent Graves' disease patients had lower TCR Shannon entropy and fewer highly expanded clones, which suggests clonal expansion.

Libraries were constructed by multiplex PCR. Sequenced on an Illumina HiSeq 4000. To build TCR beta libraries, CDR3 regions were amplified by Arm-PCR using iRepertoire HTBI primers. Before sequencing, the PCR products underwent gel purification. Under the source paper's analysis protocol: Gene usage analysis of CDR3 amino acid clonotypes relied on the roughly 60 TRBV and over 13 TRBJ segments identified across samples. COPE and FqMerger were used to merge the filtered high-quality paired reads into contigs. Contigs were aligned with BLAST to IMGT TRBV, TRBD and TRBJ reference genes, and CDR3 was defined per IMGT. Clonotypes above 0.1% frequency were classified as highly expanded clones. Shannon entropy was used to measure repertoire diversity, and the Gini coefficient was used to measure V-J evenness. A clonotype found in more than one individual was treated as public. TCRdb itself trimmed the public reads at Q25 with fastp, ran MiXCR and retained productive beta chains. Every entry covers one CDR3 protein and lists the most common genes and DNA from its rows. TCRdb, not the authors, supplied the V and J calls. The sample includes hundreds of thousands of distinct CDR3 sequences, with about 15% observed a single time. About 11% of the sample is in the top ten clones.

Read against the paper, the sample's time point label means: newly diagnosed GD, antithyroid drugs for less than 3 months. For both TCR sequencing and RNA sequencing, RNA was extracted from PBMCs in TRIzol. The diagnosis of Graves' disease was made according to American Thyroid Association guidelines. Patients for the study were recruited at an endocrinology department in Xi'an, China. Each patient gave about 8.1 milliliters of peripheral blood, collected in an EDTA anticoagulant tube. Ficoll Paque Plus density gradient separation was used to isolate PBMCs, and no further T cell sorting was done. RNA quality was checked with an Agilent 2100 Bioanalyzer and agarose gel, and concentration with a NanoDrop 2000. This sample was shared with a second study, whose subject was T cells in Graves' hyperthyroidism and ophthalmopathy. The second study reports: A patient counted as having stable Graves' hyperthyroidism if no progression to ophthalmopathy occurred over 18 months of follow-up. The hyperthyroidism patients were between 18 and 65 years old and newly diagnosed, with a disease duration of less than 2 months. The study excluded patients with uncontrolled infections, other autoimmune diseases, pregnancy or lactation. Diagnoses were based on clinical symptoms, serum thyroxine and TRAb, thyroid ultrasound and orbital computed tomography. The first round of RT-PCR for the TCR CDR3 was performed with the HTBI primer set and the Qiagen OneStep RT-PCR kit. Most expanded thyroid clonotypes (frequency above 0.001) were also detected in blood, suggesting blood repertoires may reflect thyroid immune responses. In cross-validation, a model built on a 13 V-J signature told ophthalmopathy apart from stable hyperthyroidism with under 90% sensitivity and roughly 82% specificity, and in testing the same model reached 80%/75%. During validation, the model predicted progression to ophthalmopathy a median of about 5.9 months ahead of onset, with almost 71% sensitivity and more than 72% specificity. TCR V-J signatures able to tell the groups apart were searched for in a discovery cohort of 95 to 100 patients, of whom 43 had Graves' ophthalmopathy and about 60 had stable Graves' hyperthyroidism. Prospective prediction of ophthalmopathy was tested in an independent validation cohort consisting of 18 hyperthyroidism patients and more than 15 patients who later progressed to ophthalmopathy. For training and testing, the approximately 92 patients in the discovery cohort were randomly divided in a 7:3 ratio. In addition, the study compared T-cell repertoires in thyroid tissue and in blood from about 6 Graves' hyperthyroidism patients. Following sampling, methimazole starting at 30 mg daily was given to hyperthyroidism patients, and high-dose intravenous methylprednisolone was given to ophthalmopathy patients. Libraries were constructed in a second round of multiplex PCR, after which size selection and purification were performed. The libraries were sequenced on an Illumina HiSeq2000 using paired-end 100 bp reads. SOAPnuke was used to process the raw data, with reads discarded if the reads contained adapters or uncalled bases, had a mean Phred below 15, or lacked an exact constant-primer or identifier match. High-quality paired reads were merged using COPE v1.2.5, and each unique nucleotide sequence was defined as a clonotype. Clonotypes were aligned to IMGT TRBV, TRBD and TRBJ reference segments using MiTCR v1.1. Analysis was restricted to V-J combinations with a frequency above 0.0001, which covered roughly 99% of repertoires. The TCS score was defined as F50 (clonal expansion) divided by E x V (chaos), with BLOSUM62-based TCRdist calculated between CDR3 peptides within each V-J. Welch's t-statistics and random forest reduced some 510 V-J features to about 13, which were used in a naive Bayes classifier (R e1071). Sample size was not statistically predetermined, and blinding of investigators to group allocation was not performed. TCR Vbeta CDR3 sequencing of 120 to 150 peripheral blood samples (under 45 ophthalmopathy, over 70 hyperthyroidism and 17 progressor patients) is reported in the paper.

The TCR originated in a man aged 18 to 30 with Graves disease. Donor details come from another sample of the same person, matched by shared clones. Sequences were derived from peripheral blood mononuclear cells (PBMCs), sampled at new diagnosis, from a patient treated with antithyroid drugs.

The nucleotide sequence is given as TGTGCCAGCAGCTTAGCGGGGGGGAAAGGGGGAAAACTGTTTTTT. This encodes CASSLAGGKGGKLFF. The V and J genes are TRBV7-2 and TRBJ1-4; the D gene is perhaps TRBD1, from 6 matching bases. The junction carries 15 bases between V and J, which are trimmed by 0 bases and 10 bases respectively. Including the terminal cysteine and phenylalanine, the CDR3 comprises 15 residues. The CDR3 DNA has 45 bases and is translated from base 1. CDR1 is given as SGHTA and CDR2 as FQGNSA, both from the germline V gene.